This TCR beta chain was sequenced for a study of cytomegalovirus exposure and HLA in healthy donors. The PCR made use of 60 Vbeta and 13 Jbeta primers. TCRdb's copy holds only in-frame clones and misses some; the assay was immunoSEQ multiplex PCR. The data show 150,000 to 200,000 clones, and the top ten clones hold around 0.79%. The CDR3 sequence is 16 residues long. In germline, CDR1 is LNHDA, CDR2 SQIVND (reference sequence). V lost 3 bases, J lost 0 bases, and 12 bases lay in between. Worth noting for this clone: Its antigen is undetermined.

General study points: Earlier analysis yielded a pattern in which most TCR beta V segments were productive about 87% or about 30% of the time. Common viral pathogens seemed to be connected with several of the most significant clusters, according to a later analysis.

The sequence derives from a woman younger than 30 in good health and CMV-seropositive. The genes are TRBV19 and TRBJ2-4; D possibly corresponds to TRBD2 (6 bases). Sample: PBMCs. The CDR3 sequence: CASSIPPGLAKNIQYF. The CDR3 coding sequence is TGTGCCAGTAGTATTCCCCCGGGACTAGCCAAAAACATTCAGTACTTC.